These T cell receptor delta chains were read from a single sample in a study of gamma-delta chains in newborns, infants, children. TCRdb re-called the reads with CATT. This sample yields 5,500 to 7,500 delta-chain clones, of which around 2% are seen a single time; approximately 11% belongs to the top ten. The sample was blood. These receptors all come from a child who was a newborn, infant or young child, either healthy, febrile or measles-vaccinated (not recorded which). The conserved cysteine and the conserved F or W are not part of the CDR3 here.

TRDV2 ACDSALGDLALTAQLF
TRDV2 ACDTAGGYSTWDTRQMF
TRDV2 ACDILGMRTDKLI
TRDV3 AFSGGRTWDTRQMF
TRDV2 ACDNTGGVSWDTRQMF
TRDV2 ACDTGGSLTAHLF
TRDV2 ACVGLGDTPTDKLI
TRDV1 ALGKCFPCTGGHRYTDKLI
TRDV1 ALGELPRFVWGLALTAQLF
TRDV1 ALGEAIPLNWGLSSWDTRQMF
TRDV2 ACDTVGDGADKLI
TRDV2 ACDVLGDRSSWDTLQTF
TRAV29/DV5 SEIASYPWGLGNPQHLI
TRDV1 ALGEPKPGDADKLI
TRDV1 ALGELNTVETDKLI
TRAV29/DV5 SASARVLIRILEDTDKLI
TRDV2 ACDTLGDTPWDTRQMF
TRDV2 ACDTGDTNDKLI
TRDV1 ALGERKPPGDRRTYTDKPI
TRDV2 ACDTPLSGGPSWDTRQMF
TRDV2 ACDTVGGALTAQLF
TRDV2 ACDTWGDPSSWDTRQMF
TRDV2 ACDSTGGTSWDTRQMF
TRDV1 ALGEHPFLRLNSMGSEELI
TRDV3 AFSGGTDSWDTRQMF
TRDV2 ACVTTTGGYGFSWDTRQMF
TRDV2 ARDTRTGGYFCDKLI
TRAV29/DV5 AATWGIRGDKLI
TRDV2 ACDTEDWGIRRKLI
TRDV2 ACDTVGDLTAQLF
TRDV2 ACDIVLGVSSWDTRQMF
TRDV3 ASRPLRWGIRKDTDKLI
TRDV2 ACDKRTGGYSWDTRQMF
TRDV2 ACDTVGDGDKLI
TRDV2 ACDTTGGVPRDKLI
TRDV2 AWTEGTAKLI
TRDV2 ACDTGLLGATSSWDTRQTF
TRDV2 ACDGIRSSSWDTRQMF
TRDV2 ACDTAASWVILGSWDTRQMF
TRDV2 ACDFTGGYTAWDTRQMF
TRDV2 ACDTGGYAYTDKLI
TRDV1 ALGKKTGGYPDLTAQLF
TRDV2 ACDTIRGILPAWDTRQMF
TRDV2 ACDTGGISSWDTRQMF
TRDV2 ACDTLGDTSSWDTRQMF
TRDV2 ACDTVLGDTLSWDTRQMF
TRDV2 ACDGGFISWDTRQMF
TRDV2 ACDTGGYLTWDTRQMF
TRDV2 ACDLLGATAQLF
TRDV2 ACDTAAGGVSWDTRQMF
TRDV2 ACDTRSTLGDTSSWDTRQMF
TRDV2 ACDTWGISSSSWDTRQMF
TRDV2 ARDYWGIPRLSWDTRQMF